The T cell receptor beta chain under discussion was sequenced for a study of blood T cell repertoires in COVID-19 (dated by TCRdb to about 2020). About the full investigation: The collaborator samples originated in the United States, Italy and Spain and spanned the acute and convalescent phases of COVID-19. The material from the prospective study consisted of cDNA or gDNA derived from T cells, B-cell-depleted T cells, or PBMCs. Subjects who had been exposed to COVID-19, were actively infected with it, or had recovered from it provided the deeply sampled blood TCRbeta repertoires that made up the dataset. The repertoires were released in a freely available public database intended as a resource for research on the immune response to SARS-CoV-2. Samples came from the ongoing ImmuneRACE study (first 160 participants) plus 1,254 subjects from 6 global collaborators. A de-identified subject ID, COVID-19 status, age in years and sex were almost always included in the sample metadata. Where HLA class I and class II types were available, the types were taken from metadata supplied by the sample provider, not from assay-based typing.

Collaborating institutions collected whole blood in K2EDTA tubes following their own protocols. For TCRbeta analysis, collaborator samples were shipped as frozen whole blood, as isolated PBMCs, or as DNA extracted from either sample type. Worth noting for this clone: This receptor's antigen is unknown. Base qualities are not at hand, and no much larger clone is one base apart.

Summary of the overall study and its limitations: The quantity of clinical and demographic metadata differed by source and by participant and was supplied without curation.

CDR1 and CDR2 are drawn from the germline V gene: SGHRS, YFSETQ. Taken from cysteine to phenylalanine, the CDR3 has 15 residues. Only the CDR3 DNA is retained, 45 bases long and in frame from the first base. Trimming costs V 0 bases and J 0 bases, and their ends lie 10 bases apart. The immunoSEQ Assay, a bias-controlled multiplex PCR, was used to amplify TCRbeta CDR3 regions from genomic DNA. As for how the authors treated the data: Within the assay, amplification of reference gene primers was used to estimate how many nucleated cells each sample contained. To quantify the absolute abundance of each unique TCRbeta CDR3 rearrangement, sequence reads were collapsed and filtered. For each sample, productive Simpson clonality was calculated as the square root of Simpson's diversity index over productive rearrangements. The immuneACCESS repertoire file appears here via TCRdb, limited to in-frame rearrangements. These files lack a portion of the clones; in checked studies, under half of the deficit traces to unresolved V genes, and the cause of the others is not known. V and J calls and clone size follow that table, whereas D and trimming were derived from the DNA. This sample gives 210,000 or so clones in total; approximately 85% of them show up just once. The leading ten clones occupy approximately 8.1% of the sample.

The rearranged segments are TRBV5-1 and TRBJ2-7; D gene: possibly TRBD2, on 6 matching bases. The TCR was taken from a woman aged 50 to 65 with active or convalescent COVID-19. The sequenced material came from peripheral blood. The DNA sequence is given as TGCGCCAGCAGCTTGGACTGGAGGGCCTCCTACGAGCAGTACTTC. Its amino acids are CASSLDWRASYEQYF.